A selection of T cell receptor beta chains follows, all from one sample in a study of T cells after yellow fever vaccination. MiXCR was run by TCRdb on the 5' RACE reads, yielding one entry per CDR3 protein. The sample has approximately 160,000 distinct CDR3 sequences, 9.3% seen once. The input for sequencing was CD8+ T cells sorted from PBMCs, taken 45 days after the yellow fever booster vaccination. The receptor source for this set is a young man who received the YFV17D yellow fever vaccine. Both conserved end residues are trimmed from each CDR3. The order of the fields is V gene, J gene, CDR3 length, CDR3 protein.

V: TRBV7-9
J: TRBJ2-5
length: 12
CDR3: ASRSWGLGETQY

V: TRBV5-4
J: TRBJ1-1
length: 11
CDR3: ASSFGRGTEAF

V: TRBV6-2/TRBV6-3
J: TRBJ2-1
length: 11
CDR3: ASSYTPSGGQF

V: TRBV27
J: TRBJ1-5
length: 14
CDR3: ASSLLGTAGGQPQH

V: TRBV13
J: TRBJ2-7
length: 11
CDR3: ASSQQGMGEQY

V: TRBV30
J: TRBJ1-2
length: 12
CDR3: ALIRQRRVYGYT

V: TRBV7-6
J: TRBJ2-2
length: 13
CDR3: ASSFGGGKAGELF

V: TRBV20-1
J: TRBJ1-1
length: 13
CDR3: SATVRGQADTEAF

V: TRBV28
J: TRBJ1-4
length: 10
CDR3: ASSSSHRKLF

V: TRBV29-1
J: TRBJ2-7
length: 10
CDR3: SVEVADYEQY

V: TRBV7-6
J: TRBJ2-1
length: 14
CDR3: ASSPLAGGSYNEQF

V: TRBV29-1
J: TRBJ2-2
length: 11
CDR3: SAGDANTGELF

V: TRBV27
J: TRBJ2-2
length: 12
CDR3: ASSLEINTGELF

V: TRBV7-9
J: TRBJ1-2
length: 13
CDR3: ASTPVGVADYGYT

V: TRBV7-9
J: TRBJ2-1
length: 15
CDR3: ASSPPAASGGVYEQF

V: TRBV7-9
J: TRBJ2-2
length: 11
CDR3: ASSLASSGELF

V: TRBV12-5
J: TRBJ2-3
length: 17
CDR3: ASGLAGSGGSRSPDTQY

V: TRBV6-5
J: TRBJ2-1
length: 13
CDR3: ASSPTRGSGNEQF

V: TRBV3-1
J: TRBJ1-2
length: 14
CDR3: ASSQGWDGANYGYT

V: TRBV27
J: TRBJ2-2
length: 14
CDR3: ASGRDRVANTGELF

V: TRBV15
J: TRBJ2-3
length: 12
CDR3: ATSRDRQGGTQY

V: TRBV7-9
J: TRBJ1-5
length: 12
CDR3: ASSSSATGGPQH

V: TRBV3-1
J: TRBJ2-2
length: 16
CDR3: ASSHGPQAGVSTGELF

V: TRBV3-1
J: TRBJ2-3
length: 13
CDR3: ASSPLEVSTDTQY

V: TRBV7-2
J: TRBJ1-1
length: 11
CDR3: ASSLARWTEAF

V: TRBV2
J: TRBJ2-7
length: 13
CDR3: ASSVAGGFAYEQY

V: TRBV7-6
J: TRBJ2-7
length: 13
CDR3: ASSFRTSSSYEQY